This T cell receptor (beta chain) derives from a study of early T cells in non-severe SARS-CoV-2 infection. For the study at large: Chains were unpaired, as sequencing was done on bulk RNA from unsorted whole blood.

General study findings and limits: Matching results from VDJdb favored anti-spike CD8 responses, leaving private and CD4 specificities undetected.

Researchers attached unique molecular identifiers to individual cDNA molecules. In TCRdb, the 5' RACE reads were re-called with MiXCR into one record per CDR3 protein. The sample has 25,000 or so distinct CDR3 sequences, approximately 2.9% seen once. Trimming left V 1 base short and J 4 bases short, with 11 bases between. Germline CDR1 is SGHTA and CDR2 is FQGNSA. CDR3 length equals 16 residues. This clonotype has at least ten counts. The antigen remains undetermined. Input material: whole blood. The sequence was collected from an adult who was a healthcare worker with PCR-confirmed SARS-CoV-2 infection or an uninfected control (not recorded which). The chain recombines TRBV7-2 with TRBJ1-6; no clear D gene. CDR3 residues: CASSLGASAYNSPLHF. The CDR3 region has the DNA TGTGCCAGCAGCTTAGGCGCCAGCGCATATAATTCACCCCTCCACTTT.